The 3 T cell receptor beta chains below were found in one sample sequenced in a study of tumor and adjacent non-tumor tissue in lung cancer. Three rounds of nested PCR, following a modified ARM-PCR protocol, produced the TCRbeta library. A single record per CDR3 protein comes from TCRdb applying MiXCR to the multiplex PCR reads. Among some 99,000 distinct CDR3 sequences listed, about 63% were seen once. The template was RNA from unsorted bulk tissue. This non-tumor lung sample came from over 3 cm beyond the tumor edge. The sample was distant non-tumor lung tissue. The receptors derive from a man between 60 and 70 years old with non-small cell lung cancer.

The chain uses TRBV25-1 and TRBJ1-4; D is unclear. Germline CDR1 MGHDK, CDR2 SYGVNS. This CDR3 comprises 16 residues. Between the trimmed V and J ends, which lost 3 bases and 7 bases, there was a span of 18 bases. CDR3: CASSDLGRTASEKLFF. The CDR3 region has the DNA TGTGCCAGCAGTGACCTCGGACGGACTGCTAGTGAAAAACTGTTTTTT.

Many counts were recorded for this clonotype. The rearrangement links TRBV10-3 to TRBJ1-1, with a weak D call TRBD1 (6 bases). Germline assignment: CDR1 ENHRY and CDR2 SYGVKD. CDR3 length: 11 residues. The V end lost 5 bases, the J end lost 7 bases, and 8 bases lay between the germline ends. CDR3 amino acids: CAISTGHEAFF. DNA for the CDR3: TGTGCCATCAGTACAGGGCATGAAGCTTTCTTT.

In the case of this clonotype: Sequence at one end of the junction differs from germline and may be a read error. The rearrangement links TRBV20-1 to TRBJ2-1; 12 nucleotides match TRBD1. The CDR3 consists of 16 residues. CDR1 and CDR2 (germline): DFQATT, SNEGSKA (reference sequence). CDR3 bases: TGCAGTGCTAGACTTACGCCGGGACAGGGGGCCAATGGGCAGTTCTTC. Translated, it gives CSARLTPGQGANGQFF.